A selection of T cell receptor beta chains follows, all from one sample in a study of PD-1 and CTLA-4 blockade in melanoma. Repertoires were generated with immunoSEQ multiplex PCR, while TCRdb's copy carries only in-frame clones and drops some. The sample yields approximately 17,000 clones, over 60% seen once. Sequenced material: CD8+ T cells from peripheral blood, taken before anti-PD-1 treatment. These receptors were taken from a human donor with melanoma. CDR3s include the opening cysteine and the closing phenylalanine or tryptophan. The D gene is left open where the match is weak. Not all rows give a size; the values are once, few, many and, for expanded clones, a class.

D	V	size	J	DNA	CDR3
TRBD1	TRBV7-6	-	TRBJ1-4	TGTGCCAGCAGCCGAACAGGGGAAGGAGGAAAACTGTTTTTT	CASSRTGEGGKLFF
TRBD1	TRBV7-9	-	TRBJ2-1	TGTGCCAGCAGCTCCCCTATTGATCCGACAGGGTGGTCCTACAATGAGCAGTTCTTC	CASSSPIDPTGWSYNEQFF
TRBD1	TRBV11-3	-	TRBJ1-2	TGTGCCAGCAGCTTAGGGGACAGCTTATATGGCTACACCTTC	CASSLGDSLYGYTF
TRBD2	TRBV30	-	TRBJ2-7	TGTGCCTGGAGTTCCAGCGGGAGCTACGAGCAGTACTTC	CAWSSSGSYEQYF
-	TRBV7-6	-	TRBJ2-2	TGTGCCAGCAGCTTAAATGTGAGATCGAGCACCGGGGAGCTGTTTTTT	CASSLNVRSSTGELFF
-	TRBV15	-	TRBJ1-1	TGTGCCACCAGCAGAGAGAGGAACACTGAAGCTTTCTTT	CATSRERNTEAFF
-	TRBV24-1	-	TRBJ2-7	TGTGCCACCAGTGATAAATCCAGGGGCTCCTACGAGCAGTACTTC	CATSDKSRGSYEQYF
-	TRBV9	-	TRBJ1-2	TGTGCCAGCAGCGCATCTAACGAGGGGTATGGCTACACCTTC	CASSASNEGYGYTF
TRBD1	TRBV10-2	-	TRBJ2-7	TGCGCCCTCGGGGACAGCACCTACGAGCAGTACTTC	CALGDSTYEQYF
-	TRBV30	-	TRBJ2-5	TGTGCCTGGAGTGTTTGGGATTTAGGCCAAGAGACCCAGTACTTC	CAWSVWDLGQETQYF
TRBD1	TRBV9	-	TRBJ2-7	TGTGCCAGCAGCTTCGACAGGGATGGGTACGAGCAGTACTTC	CASSFDRDGYEQYF
-	TRBV5-4	-	TRBJ1-2	TGTGCCAGCAGCTTGGGACAGGTAGCTAACTATGGCTACACCTTC	CASSLGQVANYGYTF
-	TRBV6-5	-	TRBJ2-2	TGTGCCAGCAGTTACTCGAAGCCACCCGGGGAGCTGTTTTTT	CASSYSKPPGELFF
TRBD1	TRBV30	few	TRBJ1-2	TGTGCCGCGGGACAGGGCAACTATGGCTACACCTTC	CAAGQGNYGYTF
-	TRBV5-5	-	TRBJ1-2	TGTGCCAGCAGCTTGGAAAATTGGGGGCACCACTTACGTGGCTATGGCTACACCTTC	CASSLENWGHHLRGYGYTF
-	TRBV6-1	-	TRBJ2-7	TGTGCCAGCAGTGAGCGGCAGGGAGAGATCATCTACGAGCAGTACTTC	CASSERQGEIIYEQYF
-	TRBV6-1	-	TRBJ2-3	TGTGCCAGCAGTGATTTTGCCGGGGAAACAGATACGCAGTATTTT	CASSDFAGETDTQYF
-	TRBV7-8	-	TRBJ2-7	TGTGCCAGCAGCCTCGCTCTCGAGCAGTACTTC	CASSLALEQYF
-	TRBV7-2	-	TRBJ2-7	TGTGCCAGCAGCTTAGGGGTATCGACCTACGAGCAGTACTTC	CASSLGVSTYEQYF
-	TRBV6-6	-	TRBJ2-1	TGTGCCAGCAGTTACTCCGGGACAAATGAGCAGTTCTTC	CASSYSGTNEQFF
TRBD1	TRBV7-9	-	TRBJ2-3	TGTGCCAGCAGCTCCCGGGACAGGGGACCAGATACGCAGTATTTT	CASSSRDRGPDTQYF
-	TRBV2	few	TRBJ1-4	TGTGCCAGCAGTGAAAGGGATATGAGGGCGGTGTTTGAAAAACTGTTTTTT	CASSERDMRAVFEKLFF
-	TRBV5-4	-	TRBJ2-7	TGTGCCAGCAGCTTGATGGGGGGGCTCCCCGACGAGCAGTACTTC	CASSLMGGLPDEQYF
-	TRBV6-5	-	TRBJ1-1	TGTGCCAGCAGCCACACGCCGGCTTTCTTT	CASSHTPAFF
-	TRBV19	-	TRBJ1-1	TGTGCCAGTAGTATAGGGCCAACCATGAACACTGAAGCTTTCTTT	CASSIGPTMNTEAFF
-	TRBV30	-	TRBJ1-5	TGTGCCTGGAGTACCCGGGACCCTAATCAGCCCCAGCATTTT	CAWSTRDPNQPQHF
-	TRBV10-3	few	TRBJ1-5	TGTGCCATCAGTGAGAAAAATAGCAATCAGCCCCAGCATTTT	CAISEKNSNQPQHF
-	TRBV24-1	-	TRBJ2-5	TGTGCCTCAGGGGGGGTACAGGGGTACCAAGAGACCCAGTACTTC	CASGGVQGYQETQYF
-	TRBV6-5	-	TRBJ1-1	TGTGCCAGCAGACTAACTCCAAGGGGCGGGACTGAAGCTTTCTTT	CASRLTPRGGTEAFF
-	TRBV11-2	-	TRBJ1-1	TGTGCCAGCAGCCCTATAGGGGGGAGGAGAGACACTGAAGCTTTCTTT	CASSPIGGRRDTEAFF
-	TRBV24-1	-	TRBJ2-7	TGTGCCACCAGTGACCTGACCACGTCCGAGCAGTACTTC	CATSDLTTSEQYF
TRBD2	TRBV2	-	TRBJ2-1	TGTGCCAGCACCCTACCGGGACTAGCGGAACCCACGTTGGGCAATGAGCAGTTCTTC	CASTLPGLAEPTLGNEQFF
-	TRBV19	-	TRBJ1-2	TGTGCCAGTAGCCCCGGGCAGAGCTATGGCTACACCTTC	CASSPGQSYGYTF
-	TRBV7-9	medium-sized	TRBJ1-2	TGTGCCAGCAGCCCAGATCCGGCGCAGCGATCTTATGGCTACACCTTC	CASSPDPAQRSYGYTF
-	TRBV12-5	-	TRBJ2-2	TGTGCTAGTGGTTTGGTTCCCCTTTCAGAGAACACCGGGGAGCTGTTTTTT	CASGLVPLSENTGELFF
TRBD2	TRBV11-3	-	TRBJ2-2	TGTGCCAGCAGCTTAGATCCCTCCCCTAGCGGGGAGAACACCGGGGAGCTGTTTTTT	CASSLDPSPSGENTGELFF
TRBD2	TRBV27	medium-sized	TRBJ2-7	TGTGCCAGCAGTCCCGGGACTAGCGGGATATTCGAGCAGTACTTC	CASSPGTSGIFEQYF
-	TRBV13	-	TRBJ2-1	TGTGCCAGCCGCCCCAGGACAGAGTACAATGAGCAGTTCTTC	CASRPRTEYNEQFF
-	TRBV10-3	-	TRBJ1-1	TGTGCCACCGGGGGAGGGAAGGTTGAAGCTTTCTTT	CATGGGKVEAFF
TRBD1	TRBV6-6	-	TRBJ1-1	TGTGCCAGCAGTCTCTGGACAGGGCATCTTAAAATGAACACTGAAGCTTTCTTT	CASSLWTGHLKMNTEAFF
-	TRBV2	few	TRBJ1-5	TGTGCCAGCAGTGAAAGGGAGTATCAGCCCCAGCATTTT	CASSEREYQPQHF
-	TRBV6-2/TRBV6-3	medium-sized	TRBJ1-5	TGTGCCAGCAGTTCTTCCAGGGAATATAGCAATCAGCCCCAGCATTTT	CASSSSREYSNQPQHF
-	TRBV7-9	-	TRBJ2-2	TGTGCCAGCGCGACATTCGAAACCGGGGAGCTGTTTTTT	CASATFETGELFF
-	TRBV27	large	TRBJ1-2	TGTGCCAGCAGTTATGATAATTACTATGGCTACACCTTC	CASSYDNYYGYTF
-	TRBV6-5	medium-sized	TRBJ1-2	TGTGCCAGCTCGGGTTCCGGCTATGGCTACACCTTC	CASSGSGYGYTF
TRBD1	TRBV15	-	TRBJ2-7	TGTGCCACCAGCAGAGATCTGGGACAGGGTAACGAGCAGTACTTC	CATSRDLGQGNEQYF
-	TRBV5-1	once	TRBJ2-7	TGCGCCAGCAGCTTGGCCGGGAGCGCCTACGAGCAGTACTTC	CASSLAGSAYEQYF
-	TRBV13	-	TRBJ1-1	TGTGCCAGCAGCCCTCGGGTAGACACTGAAGCTTTCTTT	CASSPRVDTEAFF
TRBD2	TRBV3-1/TRBV3-2	once	TRBJ2-1	TGTGCCAGCAGGGGCGGGGAGGGCTACAATGAGCAGTTCTTC	CASRGGEGYNEQFF
-	TRBV27	-	TRBJ2-4	TGTGCCAGCAGTTTATCCGAACCCCGGGACCTTAATACAAAGGGGGCCAAAAACATTCAGTACTTC	CASSLSEPRDLNTKGAKNIQYF
-	TRBV13	-	TRBJ2-1	TGTGCCAGCAGCTTATCCAGGGAGGACGACAATGAGCAGTTCTTC	CASSLSREDDNEQFF
TRBD1	TRBV13	few	TRBJ1-1	TGTGCCAGCAGCGGCCAGACAGGGATGAACACTGAAGCTTTCTTT	CASSGQTGMNTEAFF
-	TRBV15	-	TRBJ1-2	TGTGCCACCAGCAGAGAATTCGTCAGGGAGATAGGCTACACCTTC	CATSREFVREIGYTF
TRBD2	TRBV29-1	-	TRBJ2-3	TGCAGCGTTGCCCTAGCGGGAGAAAGCACAGATACGCAGTATTTT	CSVALAGESTDTQYF
-	TRBV6-5	-	TRBJ2-3	TGTGCCAGCGCGGGGCGGATCGGAACAGATACGCAGTATTTT	CASAGRIGTDTQYF